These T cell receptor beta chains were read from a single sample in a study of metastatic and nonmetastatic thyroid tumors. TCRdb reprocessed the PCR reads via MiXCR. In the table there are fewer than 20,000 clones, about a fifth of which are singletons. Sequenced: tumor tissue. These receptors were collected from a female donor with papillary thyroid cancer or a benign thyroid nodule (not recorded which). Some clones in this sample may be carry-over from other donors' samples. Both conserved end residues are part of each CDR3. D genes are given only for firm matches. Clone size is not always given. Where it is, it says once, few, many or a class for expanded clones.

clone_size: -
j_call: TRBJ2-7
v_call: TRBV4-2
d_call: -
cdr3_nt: TGTGCCAGCAGCCAAGATCCGGGAAGCTCCTACGAGCAGTACTTC
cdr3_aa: CASSQDPGSSYEQYF

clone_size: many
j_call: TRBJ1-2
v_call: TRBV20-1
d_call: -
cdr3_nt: TGCAGTGCCCCACGAGTTTGGTATGGCTACACCTTC
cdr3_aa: CSAPRVWYGYTF

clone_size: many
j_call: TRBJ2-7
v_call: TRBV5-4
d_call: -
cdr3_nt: TGTGCCAGCAGCTGGGAGGCCTACGAGCAGTACTTC
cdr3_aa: CASSWEAYEQYF

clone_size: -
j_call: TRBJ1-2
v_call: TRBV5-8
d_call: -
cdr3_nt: TGTGCCAGCAGCTCGAGCTGGGAGATTCGGACCTTC
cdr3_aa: CASSSSWEIRTF

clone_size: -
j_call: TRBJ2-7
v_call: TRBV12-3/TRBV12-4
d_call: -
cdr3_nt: TGTGCCAGCAGTTTTGGGGGCTCCTACGAGCAGTACTTC
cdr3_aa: CASSFGGSYEQYF

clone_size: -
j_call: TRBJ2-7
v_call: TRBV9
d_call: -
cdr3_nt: TGTGCCAGCAGCGTAGGGGCAGGGGCTGAGCAGTACTTC
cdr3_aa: CASSVGAGAEQYF

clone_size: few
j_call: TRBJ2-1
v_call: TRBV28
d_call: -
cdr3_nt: TGTGCCAGCCTCCACCGGTACTCCTACAATGAGCAGTTCTTC
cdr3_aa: CASLHRYSYNEQFF

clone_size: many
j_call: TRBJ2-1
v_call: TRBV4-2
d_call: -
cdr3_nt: TGTGCCAGCAGCCAAGGGGACTTGAGCTCCTACAATGAGCAGTCCTTC
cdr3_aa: CASSQGDLSSYNEQSF

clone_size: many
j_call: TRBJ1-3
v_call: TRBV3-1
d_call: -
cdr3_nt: TGTGCCAGCAGCCAAGATGGGGGGGTAGGAAACACCATATATTTT
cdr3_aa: CASSQDGGVGNTIYF

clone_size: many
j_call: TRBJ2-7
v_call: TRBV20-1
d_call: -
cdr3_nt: TGCAGTGCCCCGGGGGCAGGCGGATTCTTCTACGAGCAGTACTTC
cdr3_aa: CSAPGAGGFFYEQYF

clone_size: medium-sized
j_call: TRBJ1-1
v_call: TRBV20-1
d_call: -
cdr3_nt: TGCAGTGCTAGAGATCGGGCAGGGGAATTGGGCACTGAAGCTTTCTTT
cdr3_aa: CSARDRAGELGTEAFF

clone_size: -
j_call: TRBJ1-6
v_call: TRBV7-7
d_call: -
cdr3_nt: TGTGCTAGCAGCCTAAAGCACAGGAATTTCAATTCACCCCTCCACTTT
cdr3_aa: CASSLKHRNFNSPLHF

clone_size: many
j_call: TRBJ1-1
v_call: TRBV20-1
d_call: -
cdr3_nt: TGCAGTGCCCCACAGGGCACCAACACTGAAGCTTTCTTT
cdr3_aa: CSAPQGTNTEAFF

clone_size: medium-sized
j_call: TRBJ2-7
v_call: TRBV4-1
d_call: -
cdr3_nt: TGCGCCAGCAGCCAAGATCGCGGAGGTGGGTACGAGCAGTACTTC
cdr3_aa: CASSQDRGGGYEQYF

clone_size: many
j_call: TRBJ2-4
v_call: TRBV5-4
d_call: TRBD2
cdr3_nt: TGTGCCAGCAGCTTTCGAGCTAGCGGGACGGAGGGAGCCAAAAACATTCAGTACTTC
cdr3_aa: CASSFRASGTEGAKNIQYF

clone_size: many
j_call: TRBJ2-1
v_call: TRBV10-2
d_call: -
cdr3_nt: TGCGCCAGCGCTGACTACCGTGGTCACAATGAGCAGTTCTTC
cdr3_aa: CASADYRGHNEQFF

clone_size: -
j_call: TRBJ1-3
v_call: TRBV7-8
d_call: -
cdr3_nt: TGTGCCAGCAGCTTAGACTCAACTGGAAACACCATATATTTT
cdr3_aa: CASSLDSTGNTIYF

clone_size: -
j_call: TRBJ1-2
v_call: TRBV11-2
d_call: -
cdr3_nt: TGTGCCAGCAGCTTAGTCGTAGGGGACGGGCCTTATGGCTACACCTTC
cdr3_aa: CASSLVVGDGPYGYTF

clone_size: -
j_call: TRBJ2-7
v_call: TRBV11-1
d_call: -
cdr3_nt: TGTGCCAGCACCCCGGAGGGATCACAGAGGCCCTACGAGGAGCAGTACTTC
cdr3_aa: CASTPEGSQRPYEEQYF

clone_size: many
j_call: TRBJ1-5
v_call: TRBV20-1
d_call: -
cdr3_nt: TGCAGTGCTAGAGCCTCCAATCAGCCCCAGCATTTT
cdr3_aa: CSARASNQPQHF

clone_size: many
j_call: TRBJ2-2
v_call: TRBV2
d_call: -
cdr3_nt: TGTGCCAGCAGTACAATAGCTGGAACCGGGGAGCTGTTTTTT
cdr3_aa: CASSTIAGTGELFF

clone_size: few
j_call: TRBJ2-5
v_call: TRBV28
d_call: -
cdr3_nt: TGTGCCAGCAGTTCACAGGGCCCAGAGACCCAGTACTTC
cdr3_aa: CASSSQGPETQYF

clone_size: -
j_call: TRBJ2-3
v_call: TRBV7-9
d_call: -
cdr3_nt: TGTGTCAGCAGCCCTGGCTGGGATACGCAGTATTTT
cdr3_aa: CVSSPGWDTQYF

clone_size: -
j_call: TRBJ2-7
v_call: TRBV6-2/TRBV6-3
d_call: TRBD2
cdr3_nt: TGTGCCAGCAGTTACGTGGGCGGGAGTATCTACGAGCAGTACTTC
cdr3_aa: CASSYVGGSIYEQYF

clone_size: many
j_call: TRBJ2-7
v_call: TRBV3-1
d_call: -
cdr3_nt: TGTGCCAGCAGCCTAACACATCTTCCGGGAGCAAACTACGAGCAGTACTTC
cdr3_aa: CASSLTHLPGANYEQYF

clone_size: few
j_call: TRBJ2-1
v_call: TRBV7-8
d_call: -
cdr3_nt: TGTGCCAGCAGCCCCGGTGCTGCTTACAATGAGCAGTTCTTC
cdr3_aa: CASSPGAAYNEQFF

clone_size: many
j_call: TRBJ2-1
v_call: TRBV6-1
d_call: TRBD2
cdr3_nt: TGTGCCAGCAAGAGTACAGCGGGAGCGTACAATGAGCAGTTCTTC
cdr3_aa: CASKSTAGAYNEQFF

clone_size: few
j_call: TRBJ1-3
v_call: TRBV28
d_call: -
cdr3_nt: TGTGCCAGCAGTGACGTTTTGGCCACCATATATTTT
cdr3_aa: CASSDVLATIYF

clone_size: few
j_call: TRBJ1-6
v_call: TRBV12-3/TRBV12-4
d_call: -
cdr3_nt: TGTGCCAGCAGTTTCAAATACGGGCGATCACCCCTCCACTTT
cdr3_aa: CASSFKYGRSPLHF

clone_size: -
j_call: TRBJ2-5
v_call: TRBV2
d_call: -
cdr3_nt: TGTGCCAGCAGTGACCGAGAGACCCAGTACTTC
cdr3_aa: CASSDRETQYF

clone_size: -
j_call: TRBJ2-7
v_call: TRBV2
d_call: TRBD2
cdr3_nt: TGTGCCAGCAGTGAAGGGACTAGCCCAATTCTCAACCTACGGGAGCAGTACTTC
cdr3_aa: CASSEGTSPILNLREQYF

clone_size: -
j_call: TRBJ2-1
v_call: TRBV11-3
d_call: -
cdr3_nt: TGTGCCAGCAGCAGGGGCAGGTACAATGAGCAGTTCTTC
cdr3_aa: CASSRGRYNEQFF

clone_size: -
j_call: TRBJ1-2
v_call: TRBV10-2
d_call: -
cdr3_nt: TGCGCCAGAACAACAAACTATGGCTACACCTTC
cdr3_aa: CARTTNYGYTF

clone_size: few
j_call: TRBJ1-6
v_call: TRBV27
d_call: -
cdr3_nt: TGTGCCAGCAGTTTGCAGCCCCAGATTCCGACCCTCCACTTT
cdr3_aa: CASSLQPQIPTLHF

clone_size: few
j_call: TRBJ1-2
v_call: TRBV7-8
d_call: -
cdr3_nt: TGTGCCAGCGTCTTAGGAGGCTATGGCTACACCTTC
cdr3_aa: CASVLGGYGYTF

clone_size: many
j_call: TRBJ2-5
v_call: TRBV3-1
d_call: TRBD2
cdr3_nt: TGTGCCAGCACACCGGGAGGGCCCGGGACCCAGTACTTC
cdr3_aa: CASTPGGPGTQYF

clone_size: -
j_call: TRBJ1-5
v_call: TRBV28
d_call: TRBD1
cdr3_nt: TGTGCCAGCATACAGGGGGGTCAGCCCCAGCATTTT
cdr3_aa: CASIQGGQPQHF

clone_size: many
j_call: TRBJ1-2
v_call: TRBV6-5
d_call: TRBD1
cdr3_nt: TGTGCCAGCAGTTACTCGAGGAACAGGGGGGGATCCTATGGCTACACCTTC
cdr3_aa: CASSYSRNRGGSYGYTF

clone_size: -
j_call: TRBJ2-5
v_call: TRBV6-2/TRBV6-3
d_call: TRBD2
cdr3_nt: TGTGCCAGCAGACATAGGACTAGCGGGAACGTAGAGACCCAGTACTTC
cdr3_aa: CASRHRTSGNVETQYF

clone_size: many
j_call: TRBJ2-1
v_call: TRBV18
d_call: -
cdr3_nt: TGTGCCAGCTCACTACCGGGACGAAACAATGAGCAGTTCTTC
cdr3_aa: CASSLPGRNNEQFF

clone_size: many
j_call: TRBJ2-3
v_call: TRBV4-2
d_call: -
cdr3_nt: TGTGCCAGCAGCCAAGATTACCTAGCCACAGATACGCAGTATTTT
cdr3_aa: CASSQDYLATDTQYF

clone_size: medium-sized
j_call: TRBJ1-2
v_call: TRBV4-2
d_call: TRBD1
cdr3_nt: TGTGCCAGCAGCCAGCCGGGACAGGGGTTCTATGGCTACACCTTC
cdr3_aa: CASSQPGQGFYGYTF

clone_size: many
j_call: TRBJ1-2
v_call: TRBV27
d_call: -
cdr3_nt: TGTGCCAGCAGTTTATCTCGGGCCTATGGCTACACCTTC
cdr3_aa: CASSLSRAYGYTF

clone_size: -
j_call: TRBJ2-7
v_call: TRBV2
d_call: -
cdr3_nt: TGTGCCAGCAGTCCTACAGGGCAATCGACCTACGAGCAGTACTTC
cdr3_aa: CASSPTGQSTYEQYF

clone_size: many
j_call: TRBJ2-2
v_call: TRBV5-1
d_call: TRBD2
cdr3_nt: TGCGCCAGCAGCCCAGGGACTAGCGGCTACACCGGGGAGCTGTTTTTT
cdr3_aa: CASSPGTSGYTGELFF

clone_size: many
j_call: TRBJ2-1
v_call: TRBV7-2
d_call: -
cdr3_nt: TGTGCCAGCAGCTTAGAATGGGGAAATGAGCAGTTCTTC
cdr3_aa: CASSLEWGNEQFF

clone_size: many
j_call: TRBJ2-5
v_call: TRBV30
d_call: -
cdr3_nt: TGTGCCTGGAGTGTACCTCGCAGGTCAGAGACCCAGTACTTC
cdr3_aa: CAWSVPRRSETQYF

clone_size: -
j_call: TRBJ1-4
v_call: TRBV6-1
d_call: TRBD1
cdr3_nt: TGTGCCAGCAGTGAGGACACAGGGGGTGACGAAAAACTGTTTTTT
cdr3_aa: CASSEDTGGDEKLFF

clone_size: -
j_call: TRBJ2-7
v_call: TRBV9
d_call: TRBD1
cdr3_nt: TGTGCCAGCAGTGGTCAGGGGGCGTACGAGCAGTACTTC
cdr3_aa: CASSGQGAYEQYF

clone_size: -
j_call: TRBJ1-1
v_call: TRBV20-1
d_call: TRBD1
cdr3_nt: TGCAGTGCTAGAGATGCGGGACAGGGAGAGAGCACTGAAGCTTTCTTT
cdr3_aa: CSARDAGQGESTEAFF

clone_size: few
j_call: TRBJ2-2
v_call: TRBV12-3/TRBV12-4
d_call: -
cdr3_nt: TGTGCCAGCAGTTACCCCGCGAGCGGAACGAACACCGGGGAGCTGTTTTTT
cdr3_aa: CASSYPASGTNTGELFF

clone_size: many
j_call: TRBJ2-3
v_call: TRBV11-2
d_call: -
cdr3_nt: TGTGCCAGCAGCTCCCACATGACTATGGTGGGCACAGATACGCAGTATTTT
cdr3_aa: CASSSHMTMVGTDTQYF

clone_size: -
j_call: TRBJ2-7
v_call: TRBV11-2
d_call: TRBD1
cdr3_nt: TGTGCCAGCGGTCAGACAGGGGAGGTTTCCTACGAGCAGTACTTC
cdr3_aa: CASGQTGEVSYEQYF

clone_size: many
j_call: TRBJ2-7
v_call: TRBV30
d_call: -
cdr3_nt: TGTGCCTGGAGTTTCCAGCGAGCTAAGTGGGGCGAGCAGTACTTC
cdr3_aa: CAWSFQRAKWGEQYF

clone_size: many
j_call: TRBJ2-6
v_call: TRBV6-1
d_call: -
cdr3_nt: TGTGCCAGCAGGCGGGCGGGGCGGTTTGGGGCCAACGTCCTGACTTTC
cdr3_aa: CASRRAGRFGANVLTF

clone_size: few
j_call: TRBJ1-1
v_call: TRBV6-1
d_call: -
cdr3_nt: TGTGCCAGCAGGGGCGGGTTGATGAACACTGAAGCTTTCTTT
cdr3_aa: CASRGGLMNTEAFF

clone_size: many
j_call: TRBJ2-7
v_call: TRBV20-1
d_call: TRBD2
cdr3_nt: TGCAGTGCTAGGCGCGGGAGTTTAATCAACGAGCAGTACTTC
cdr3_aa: CSARRGSLINEQYF

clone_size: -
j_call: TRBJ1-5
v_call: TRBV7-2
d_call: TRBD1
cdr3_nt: TGTGCCAGCAGCTGGACAGGGGGCAATCAGCCCCAGCATTTT
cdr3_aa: CASSWTGGNQPQHF

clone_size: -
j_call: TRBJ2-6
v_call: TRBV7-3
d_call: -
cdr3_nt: TGTGCCAGCAGCTTAAATATGGCGGGGTCTGGGGCCAACGTCCTGACTTTC
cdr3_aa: CASSLNMAGSGANVLTF

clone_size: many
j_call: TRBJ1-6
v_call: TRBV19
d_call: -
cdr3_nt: TGTGCCAGTAGTATCCGGGTGGATAATTCACCCCTCCACTTT
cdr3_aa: CASSIRVDNSPLHF